The 19 T cell receptor beta chains below were found in one sample sequenced in a study of CD4 T cells in relation to SARS-CoV-2 and coronaviruses. These receptors' targets are unknown. Sequencing was performed with immunoSEQ multiplex PCR; in TCRdb, only in-frame clones are kept and a portion is missing. The repertoire holds around 18,000 clones, with 60% to 80% as singletons. Before the COVID-19 pandemic, during about 2011-2019, CD4+ T cells were taken from unexposed donors. Isolation of CD4+ T cells took place after about eleven days in culture. The sequencing input was CD4+ T cells from PBMCs, cultured in vitro. The receptors shown here come from a human donor in good health.

The chain links TRBV6-4 to TRBJ2-1; the match to TRBD2 covers 13 bases. The CDR3 covers 15 residues. Germline CDR1 reads MRHNA; CDR2 reads SNTAGT. With 4 bases clipped from V and 5 bases from J, the junction kept 2 bases outside the gene matches. CDR3: CASSVGTSGNNEQFF. In DNA form, the CDR3 reads TGTGCCAGCAGTGTCGGGACTAGCGGGAACAATGAGCAGTTCTTC.

V and J are TRBV20-1 and TRBJ2-1; the D gene is possibly TRBD2 (6 bases). The germline V and J ends were trimmed by 3 bases and 5 bases, with 14 bases remaining between them. This CDR3 comprises 14 residues. In germline, CDR1 is DFQATT, CDR2 SNEGSKA (reference sequence). CDR3 DNA sequence: TGCAGTGCTAGTCCGGGACTCCGGGACAATGAGCAGTTCTTC. As protein: CSASPGLRDNEQFF.

The V call is TRBV19, the J call TRBJ1-3, with unresolved D. This CDR3 comprises 16 residues. Germline V gene lookup returns CDR1 LNHDA and CDR2 SQIVND (reference sequence). V shed 4 bases and J shed 0 bases, with 13 bases lying between them. The CDR3 is CASSTYSTISGNTIYF. The CDR3 nucleotides read TGTGCCAGTAGTACTTACAGCACCATCTCTGGAAACACCATATATTTT.

This clone was seen a single time. V and J are TRBV24-1 and TRBJ2-5, with 9 bases that match TRBD1. This CDR3 comprises 16 residues. CDR1 is KGHDR and CDR2 is SFDVKD in the germline V gene. V was pared by 4 bases and J by 6 bases, with 11 bases of the junction left unmatched. DNA for the CDR3: TGTGCCACCAGTGACCCCGGGACAGGGATCGGGAAGACCCAGTACTTC. Translated, it gives CATSDPGTGIGKTQYF.

V gene TRBV7-9 combines with J gene TRBJ2-6; D call uncertain. Germline assignment: CDR1 SEHNR and CDR2 FQNEAQ (reference sequence). This CDR3 region has 18 residues. Trimming shortened V by 0 bases and J by 1 base, and 13 bases separated the two germline ends. CDR3 amino acids: CASSLAMGKGSGANVLTF. CDR3 nucleotide sequence: TGTGCCAGCAGCTTAGCGATGGGGAAAGGTTCTGGGGCCAACGTCCTGACTTTC.

The chain uses TRBV20-1 and TRBJ2-3; unclear D gene. CDR3 length equals 11 residues. The germline V gene encodes CDR1 DFQATT and CDR2 SNEGSKA (reference sequence). V lost 3 bases to trimming and J lost 4 bases, with 5 bases between them. CDR3 coding DNA: TGCAGTGCTAGTAATTCAGATACGCAGTATTTT. It specifies CSASNSDTQYF.

This clone showed up just a few times. The gene calls are TRBV5-1 and TRBJ1-1; D is possibly TRBD1 (5 bases). The length of the CDR3 is 13 residues. V lost 4 bases, J lost 1 base, and 8 bases lay in between. Germline CDR1 reads SGHRS; CDR2 reads YFSETQ. The CDR3 sequence is CASSPTANTEAFF. CDR3 bases: TGCGCCAGCAGCCCGACAGCGAACACTGAAGCTTTCTTT. Based on the CDR3 plus reference TRBV5-1 and TRBJ1-1, the full variable domain is KAGVTQTPRYLIKTRGQQVTLSCSPISGHRSVSWYQQTPGQGLQFLFEYFSETQRNKGNFPGRFSGRQFSNSRSEMNVSTLELGDSALYLCASSPTANTEAFFGQGTRLTVV.

The chain carries TRBV11-3 and TRBJ2-1; D call uncertain. CDR1 and CDR2 from the germline V gene are SGHNT and YENEEA. Trimming left V 5 bases short and J 4 bases short, with 6 bases between. The CDR3 runs to 12 residues. The CDR3 DNA follows: TGTGCCAGCAGCCATCAGTACAATGAGCAGTTCTTC. Its protein is CASSHQYNEQFF.

CDR3 sequence reads: CASSSAGGVETQYF. CDR3 DNA: TGTGCCAGCAGTTCGGCGGGAGGGGTGGAGACCCAGTACTTC. The gene calls are TRBV6-2 or TRBV6-3 and TRBJ2-5; TRBD2 aligns across 9 bases. The V gene's germline CDR1 is MNHEY and CDR2 SVGEGT. The CDR3 runs 14 residues. Unmatched junction bases numbered 5, after V lost 4 bases and J lost 5 bases.

The V call is TRBV12-3 or TRBV12-4, the J call TRBJ2-1; tentatively, D is TRBD1 (6 bases). Trimming left V 6 bases short and J 7 bases short, with 13 bases between. This CDR3 region has 13 residues. CDR3 DNA: TGTGCCAGCAGCAAGGACAGTTTTAATGAGCAGTTCTTC. Translation gives CASSKDSFNEQFF.

The chain links TRBV18 to TRBJ1-2, with 10 bases identical to TRBD1. The germline CDR1 and CDR2 sequences are KGHSH and LQKENI. J was trimmed by 3 bases and V by 3 bases; bases with no gene match: 4. The CDR3 length is 15 residues. DNA of the CDR3: TGTGCCAGCTCACCTGGGGACAGGGGCGACTATGGCTACACCTTC. This translates into CASSPGDRGDYGYTF.

This chain links TRBV24-1 with TRBJ2-1; possibly TRBD2 for D (7 bases). The length of the CDR3 is 16 residues. Germline V CDR1 and CDR2: KGHDR, SFDVKD. V was shortened by 1 base and J by 8 bases, with 17 bases between the two germline ends. In DNA form, the CDR3 reads TGTGCCACCAGTGATTTAGCGGGGAGGGGGTTTTATGAGCAGTTCTTC. Translated: CATSDLAGRGFYEQFF.

The chain links TRBV7-6 to TRBJ2-3; TRBD2 is a possible D gene (7 bases). In germline, CDR1 is SGHVS, CDR2 FNYEAQ. V dropped 0 bases and J dropped 3 bases, with 10 bases sitting between them. CDR3 length: 15 amino acids. In nucleotides, the CDR3 is TGTGCCAGCAGCTTAGCGGGGGGGCGAACAGATACGCAGTATTTT. It translates to CASSLAGGRTDTQYF.

The chain recombines TRBV5-1 with TRBJ1-4; possibly TRBD1 for D (5 bases). This CDR3 comprises 14 residues. The V and J ends lost 2 bases and 5 bases respectively, with 10 bases between them. Germline V gene sequence: CDR1 SGHRS, CDR2 YFSETQ. CDR3 sequence: CASSFDRRNEKLFF. The DNA of the CDR3 is TGCGCCAGCAGCTTTGACAGACGGAATGAAAAACTGTTTTTT.

J is TRBJ1-2 and V is TRBV5-1; 11 nucleotides match TRBD1. The CDR3 spans 15 residues. V was clipped by 4 bases and J by 3 bases; unmatched bases: 5. The germline gives CDR1 SGHRS, CDR2 YFSETQ. CDR3 residues: CASSPDRGPDYGYTF. For the CDR3, the DNA is TGCGCCAGCAGCCCGGACAGGGGGCCGGACTATGGCTACACCTTC.

The chain links TRBV3-1 (or the pseudogene TRBV3-2) to TRBJ2-3, with unresolved D. In germline, CDR1 is LGHDT, CDR2 YNNKEL (reference sequence). This CDR3 has 13 amino acids. V lost 1 base to trimming and J lost 6 bases, with 8 bases between them. The CDR3 nucleotides read TGTGCCAGCAGCCAAGGGCCCCATGATACGCAGTATTTT. It translates to CASSQGPHDTQYF.

The DNA for the CDR3 is TGTGCCAGCAGCCAAGTTTTGGGACTAGATCTAGGGGAGACCCAGTACTTC. It yields the protein CASSQVLGLDLGETQYF. The chain joins TRBV14 to TRBJ2-5; 8 nucleotides match TRBD2. The V gene's germline CDR1 is SGHDN and CDR2 FVKESK. Trimming cost V 1 base and J 5 bases; bases outside gene matches: 12. The CDR3 sequence is 17 residues long.

The V and J genes are TRBV11-2 and TRBJ2-5; 7 bases agree with TRBD1. From germline, CDR1 is SGHAT and CDR2 FQNNGV. V was clipped by 1 base and J by 3 bases; unmatched bases: 5. This CDR3 region has 15 residues. CDR3 region: CASSLATGLKETQYF. The CDR3 DNA reads TGTGCCAGCAGCTTAGCGACAGGGTTAAAAGAGACCCAGTACTTC.

The chain carries TRBV6-6 and TRBJ1-3; the D gene is possibly TRBD1 (6 bases). Trimming shortened V by 6 bases and J by 0 bases, and 24 bases separated the two germline ends. Germline-derived CDR1 and CDR2 are MNHNY and SVGAGI (reference sequence). The length of the CDR3 is 19 residues. CDR3 bases: TGTGCCAGCAGCTCCTTGGGGACAAGACAAGAAAGCTCTGGAAACACCATATATTTT. Amino acids: CASSSLGTRQESSGNTIYF.